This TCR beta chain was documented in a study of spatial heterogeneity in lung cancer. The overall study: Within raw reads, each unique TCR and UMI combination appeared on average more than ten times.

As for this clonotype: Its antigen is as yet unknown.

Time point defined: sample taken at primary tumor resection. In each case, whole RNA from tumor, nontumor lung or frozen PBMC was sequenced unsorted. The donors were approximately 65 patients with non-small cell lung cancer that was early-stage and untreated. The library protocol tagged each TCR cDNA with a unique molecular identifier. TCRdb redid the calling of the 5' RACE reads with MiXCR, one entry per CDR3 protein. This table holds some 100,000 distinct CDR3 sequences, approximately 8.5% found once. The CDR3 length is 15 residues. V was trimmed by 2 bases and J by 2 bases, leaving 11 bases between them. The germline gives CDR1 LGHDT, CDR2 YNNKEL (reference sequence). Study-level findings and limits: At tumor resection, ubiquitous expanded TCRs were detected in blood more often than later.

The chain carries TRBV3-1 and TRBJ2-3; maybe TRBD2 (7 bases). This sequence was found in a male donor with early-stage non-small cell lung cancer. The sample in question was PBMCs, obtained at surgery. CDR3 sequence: CASSQMAGATDTQYF. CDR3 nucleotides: TGTGCCAGCAGCCAAATGGCGGGGGCCACAGATACGCAGTATTTT.